Below are 21 T cell receptor beta chains sequenced from a single sample in a study of cytomegalovirus exposure and HLA in healthy donors. This table comes from immunoSEQ multiplex PCR, and its TCRdb copy is limited to in-frame clones, with some not included. The sample records more than 150,000 clones, 88% being singletons. Sequenced input: PBMCs. These receptors came from a man aged 18-30 years in good health and CMV-seronegative.

This clone was observed a few times. The chain carries TRBV28 and TRBJ2-7; maybe TRBD2 (6 bases). V gave up 3 bases and J gave up 2 bases, with 11 bases separating them. Germline V gene sequence: CDR1 MDHEN, CDR2 SYDVKM. This CDR3 spans 14 amino acids. The CDR3 DNA follows: TGTGCCAGCAGTTTCGCGGGGAGGACCTACGAGCAGTACGTC. Encoded protein: CASSFAGRTYEQYV.

In this sample, this clone turned up once. The chain links TRBV5-1 to TRBJ2-6, with D perhaps matching TRBD1 (6 bases). Germline V lookup: CDR1 SGHRS, CDR2 YFSETQ. This CDR3 region has 16 residues. The V end lost 2 bases, the J end lost 0 bases, and 9 bases lay between the germline ends. The chain's CDR3 is CASSLTGFSGANVLTF. In nucleotides, the CDR3 is TGCGCCAGCAGCTTAACAGGGTTCTCTGGGGCCAACGTCCTGACTTTC.

The chain uses TRBV10-1 and TRBJ2-2; D gene unclear. Germline assignment: CDR1 WNHNN and CDR2 SYGVQD (reference sequence). The CDR3 has 14 residues. V shed 0 bases and J shed 4 bases, with 6 bases lying between them. The CDR3 DNA reads TGCGCCAGCAGTGAGTCTCTTAGCACCGGGGAGCTGTTTTTT. Translation gives CASSESLSTGELFF.

This clone was recorded a few times. Distinct nucleotide sequences in the sample also encode this CDR3. V is TRBV7-9 and J is TRBJ2-7, with a weak D call TRBD1 (5 bases). CDR1 is SEHNR and CDR2 is FQNEAQ in the germline V gene (reference sequence). The V and J ends lost 0 bases and 2 bases respectively, with 8 bases between them. This CDR3 has 14 amino acids. Written as DNA, the CDR3 is TGTGCCAGCAGCTTAGCAGGGGAACCCTACGAGCAGTACTTC. This encodes CASSLAGEPYEQYF.

J is TRBJ2-7 and V is TRBV7-9; maybe TRBD1 (5 bases). The CDR3 is made up of 15 amino acids. From germline, CDR1 is SEHNR and CDR2 FQNEAQ (reference sequence). The germline V and J ends were trimmed by 5 bases and 3 bases, with 17 bases remaining between them. The CDR3 bases are TGTGCCAGCAGCGGCGAATTAGACAGATACTACGAGCAGTACTTC. Protein product: CASSGELDRYYEQYF.

The chain employs TRBV29-1 and TRBJ1-1, with TRBD1 matching 7 bases. CDR1 SQVTM and CDR2 ANQGSEA come from the germline V gene. CDR3 size: 13 residues. After removal of 2 bases from V and 3 bases from J, the junction contained 3 bases not matched to a gene. For the CDR3, the DNA is TGCAGCGTTGAAAAGGGGGCGTACACTGAAGCTTTCTTT. Translating it yields CSVEKGAYTEAFF.

The rearrangement uses TRBV6-5 and TRBJ2-1, with a weak D call TRBD1 (6 bases). From germline, CDR1 is MNHEY and CDR2 SVGAGI. V shed 6 bases and J shed 10 bases, with 13 bases lying between them. This CDR3 comprises 12 residues. For the CDR3, the DNA is TGTGCCAGCAGGCGTCGAGACAGGGAGCAGTTCTTC. As protein: CASRRRDREQFF.

The CDR3 DNA sequence: TGTGCCAGCAGCTTAGGGGCCCTCTACGAGCAGTACTTC. Translating it yields CASSLGALYEQYF. V gene TRBV7-9 combines with J gene TRBJ2-7; D remains unclear. V was cut by 1 base and J by 3 bases, with 7 bases left in between. This CDR3 region has 13 residues. Germline CDR1 is SEHNR and CDR2 is FQNEAQ (reference sequence).

The CDR3: CASSPRGPARYEQYV. For the CDR3, the DNA is TGTGCCAGCAGCCCGCGGGGCCCGGCTCGCTACGAGCAGTACGTC. The rearrangement joins TRBV5-6 to TRBJ2-7; tentatively, D is TRBD2 (6 bases). The CDR3 extends over 15 amino acids. The germline V gene encodes CDR1 SGHDT and CDR2 YYEEEE. V was clipped by 4 bases and J by 3 bases, with 17 bases between them.

CDR3 loop: CASSFNQAYEQYV. CDR3 nucleotides: TGTGCCAGCAGCTTTAACCAGGCCTACGAGCAGTACGTC. The chain joins TRBV7-9 to TRBJ2-7; no clear D gene. Germline CDR1 is SEHNR and CDR2 is FQNEAQ (reference sequence). The CDR3 sequence is 13 residues long. Trimming pared 3 bases from V and 2 bases from J, leaving 8 bases between.

J is TRBJ2-7 and V is TRBV5-4, with TRBD2 as a possible D gene (5 bases). Germline values: CDR1 SGHNT, CDR2 YYREEE (reference sequence). Trimming shortened V by 4 bases and J by 0 bases, and 17 bases separated the two germline ends. The CDR3 consists of 16 residues. CDR3: CASSQSAGFSSYEQYF. In nucleotides, the CDR3 is TGTGCCAGCAGCCAGTCGGCGGGCTTCAGCTCCTACGAGCAGTACTTC.

This CDR3 is CASWGLAGGGETQYF. CDR3 nucleotide sequence: TGTGCCAGCTGGGGACTAGCGGGGGGCGGGGAGACCCAGTACTTC. The chain links TRBV2 to TRBJ2-5; 15 bases agree with TRBD2. Germline assignment: CDR1 SNHLY and CDR2 FYNNEI. This CDR3 is built from 15 residues. V gave up 8 bases and J gave up 5 bases; unmatched junction bases: 6.

This chain joins TRBV7-2 and TRBJ2-5, with D unclear. Deletions cut 3 bases from V and 5 bases from J, with 16 bases between. The CDR3 consists of 15 residues. Germline V CDR1 and CDR2: SGHTA, FQGNSA. CDR3 amino acids: CASSFLTVGYETQYF. DNA for the CDR3: TGTGCCAGCAGCTTTCTTACAGTAGGATATGAGACCCAGTACTTC.

This chain joins TRBV6-5 and TRBJ2-3, with D maybe TRBD1 (6 bases). The CDR3 loop spans 16 amino acids. Germline CDR1 and CDR2: MNHEY and SVGAGI. Trimming left V 2 bases short and J 2 bases short, with 14 bases between. CDR3 bases: TGTGCCAGCAGTTACAATTCAGGACAGACCACAGATACGCAGTATTTT. Amino acids: CASSYNSGQTTDTQYF.

Here the CDR3 reads CASSWRGSNEQFF. Here the CDR3 DNA reads TGTGCCAGCAGCTGGAGGGGCAGTAATGAGCAGTTCTTC. The J gene is TRBJ2-1, the V gene TRBV5-4; maybe TRBD2 (6 bases). The germline V gene encodes CDR1 SGHNT and CDR2 YYREEE (reference sequence). V lost 3 bases and J 7 bases, leaving 11 bases between the germline ends. This CDR3 is 13 amino acids long.

The rearrangement uses TRBV28 and TRBJ2-7; 11 nucleotides line up with TRBD2. The germline CDR1 and CDR2 sequences are MDHEN and SYDVKM. With V trimmed by 8 bases and J by 1 base, 4 bases remained unmatched. This CDR3 comprises 14 residues. The CDR3 sequence: CASQTSGESYEQYF. The CDR3 nucleotides are TGTGCCAGCCAGACTAGCGGGGAATCCTACGAGCAGTACTTC.

This clone was seen once. The rearrangement uses TRBV6-5 and TRBJ2-5; tentatively, D is TRBD1 (5 bases). V was clipped by 0 bases and J by 9 bases, with 14 bases between them. Germline CDR1 reads MNHEY; CDR2 reads SVGAGI. CDR3 length: 14 amino acids. The CDR3 bases are TGTGCCAGCAGTTACTCGTCGCCCAAAGGGGCCCAGTACTTC. It yields the protein CASSYSSPKGAQYF.

CDR3 protein: CASSFRPQASGYTF. The CDR3 nucleotides read TGTGCCAGCAGCTTCAGACCTCAAGCGAGTGGCTACACCTTC. The J gene is TRBJ1-2, the V gene TRBV5-5; D gene uncertain. Germline-derived CDR1 and CDR2 are SGHKS and YYEKEE (reference sequence). Between the trimmed V and J ends, which lost 2 bases and 7 bases, there was a span of 15 bases. This CDR3 has 14 amino acids.

The chain carries TRBV6-6 and TRBJ2-1, with 7 bases fitting TRBD1. The germline V gene encodes CDR1 MNHNY and CDR2 SVGAGI (reference sequence). J gave up 3 bases and V 5 bases, and 10 bases lay outside the gene matches. The CDR3 has 16 amino acids. The chain's CDR3 is CASSGPGQSFYNEQFF. In DNA, the CDR3 is TGTGCCAGCAGTGGACCGGGACAGAGCTTCTACAATGAGCAGTTCTTC.

The chain couples TRBV7-9 to TRBJ2-7, with D perhaps matching TRBD1 (5 bases). Germline V lookup: CDR1 SEHNR, CDR2 FQNEAQ (reference sequence). The CDR3 covers 16 residues. Trimming left V 1 base short and J 2 bases short, with 15 bases between. Here the CDR3 reads CASSLGTFPAAYEQYV. CDR3 coding DNA: TGTGCCAGCAGCTTAGGGACATTTCCAGCCGCCTACGAGCAGTACGTC.

The chain has TRBV6-5 and TRBJ2-5; 8 bases line up with TRBD2. This CDR3 contains 13 residues. Per the germline V gene, CDR1 is MNHEY and CDR2 is SVGAGI. Losses at the gene ends were 6 bases for V and 5 bases for J; bases not matched to a gene: 5. CDR3 in DNA: TGTGCCAGCAGCATCGGACTAGCCGAGACCCAGTACTTC. Translating it yields CASSIGLAETQYF.